These 5 T cell receptor beta chains share one sample of origin, sequenced in a study of CD8 T cells in Susac syndrome. When the RNA was reverse transcribed, random hexamers were used with an input of roughly 0.45 to 1 ug. TCRdb independently ran MiXCR on the immunoSEQ multiplex PCR reads; one entry per CDR3 protein. The table lists a few hundred thousand distinct CDR3 sequences, approximately 85% of them singletons, with 0.21% in the top ten. Sequenced sample: CD8+ T cells from PBMCs. All receptors come from a human donor with multiple sclerosis.

This clonotype has a single count. The chain employs TRBV13 and TRBJ2-2, with 7 bases matching TRBD1. The V segment lost 6 bases and the J segment 0 bases; nucleotides outside the gene matches: 16. This CDR3 spans 19 amino acids. In germline, CDR1 is PRHDT, CDR2 FYEKMQ (reference sequence). This chain's CDR3 is CASSLRGPSTGTNTGELFF. In nucleotides, the CDR3 is TGTGCCAGCAGTTTAAGGGGCCCCTCGACAGGGACGAACACCGGGGAGCTGTTTTTT.

This chain links TRBV15 with TRBJ2-3; 10 positions match TRBD2. Germline V gives CDR1 LNHNV, CDR2 YYDKDF (reference sequence). The CDR3 spans 17 residues. V lost 8 bases to trimming and J lost 5 bases; unmatched junction nucleotides: 16. The DNA for the CDR3 is TGTGCCACCCAGGGCACTAGCGGGACCTCAAAGGGAGATACGCAGTATTTT. This codes for CATQGTSGTSKGDTQYF. Full variable domain (outside the CDR3, taken from reference TRBV15 and TRBJ2-3): DAMVIQNPRYQVTQFGKPVTLSCSQTLNHNVMYWYQQKSSQAPKLLFHYYDKDFNNEADTPDNFQSRRPNTSFCFLDIRSPGLGDTAMYLCATQGTSGTSKGDTQYFGPGTRLTVL.

This chain uses TRBV5-1 with TRBJ2-7; no firm D call. CDR3 length equals 13 residues. V dropped 0 bases and J dropped 3 bases, with 7 bases sitting between them. In germline, CDR1 is SGHRS, CDR2 YFSETQ. CDR3 in amino acids: CASSLGKGYEQYF. CDR3 coding DNA: TGCGCCAGCAGCTTGGGCAAGGGCTACGAGCAGTACTTC.

The V call is TRBV27, the J call TRBJ2-5; 7 bases match TRBD1. The junction had 17 bases not matched to a gene; V was cut back by 5 bases and J by 5 bases. Per the germline V gene, CDR1 is MNHEY and CDR2 is SMNVEV (reference sequence). The CDR3 has 17 amino acids. CDR3 in amino acids: CASSELGGQTGLETQYF. For the CDR3, the DNA is TGTGCCAGCAGTGAGTTAGGGGGCCAAACAGGGTTGGAGACCCAGTACTTC.

The chain uses TRBV6-5 and TRBJ1-4, with D maybe TRBD1 (6 bases). Trimming took off 6 bases at V and 7 bases at J, with 18 bases between the two ends. From germline, CDR1 is MNHEY and CDR2 SVGAGI. The CDR3 is 15 amino acids. DNA of the CDR3: TGTGCCAGCAGCACAAACGGGGGCCTAGGTGAAAAACTGTTTTTT. Its translation is CASSTNGGLGEKLFF.